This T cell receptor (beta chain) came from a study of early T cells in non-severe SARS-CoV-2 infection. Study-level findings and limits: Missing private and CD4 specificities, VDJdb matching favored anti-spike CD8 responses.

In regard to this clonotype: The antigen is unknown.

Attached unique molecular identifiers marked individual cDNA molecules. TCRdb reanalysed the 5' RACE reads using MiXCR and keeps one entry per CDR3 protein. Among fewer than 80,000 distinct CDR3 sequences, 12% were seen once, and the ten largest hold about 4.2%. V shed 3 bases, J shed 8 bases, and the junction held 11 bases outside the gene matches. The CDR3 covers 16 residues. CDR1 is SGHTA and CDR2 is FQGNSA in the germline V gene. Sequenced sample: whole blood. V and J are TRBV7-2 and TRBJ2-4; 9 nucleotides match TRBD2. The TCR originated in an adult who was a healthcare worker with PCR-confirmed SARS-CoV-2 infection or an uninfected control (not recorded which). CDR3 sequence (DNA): TGTGCCAGCAGCTTTTCCCGGGGCGGGAGGGGGTACATTCAGTACTTC. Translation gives CASSFSRGGRGYIQYF.